This T cell receptor (beta chain) was recovered during a study of tumor-infiltrating lymphocytes in primary liver carcinoma. Study in general: There were roughly 3.65 to 7.5 million productive TCRbeta reads per sample, a yield similar across tissue types.

From unsorted bulk tissue weighing roughly 19-34 mg, DNA and RNA were co-extracted. The study found over 75% viable tumor cells in every tumor sample. The CDR3 contains 16 residues. J lost 10 bases, V lost 7 bases, and 16 bases had no gene match. Germline CDR1 SEHNR, CDR2 FQNEAQ (reference sequence). With a constant-region primer, TCR beta cDNA was made from about 0.55 ug of total RNA. ARM-PCR was slightly modified, and three nested multiplex PCR rounds with it gave rise to the TCR beta libraries. In the first two PCR rounds, TRBV1-TRBV30 forward primers were paired with a C-beta reverse primer, and each round lasted roughly 10 cycles. Each CDR3 protein gets one entry after TCRdb re-called the multiplex PCR reads with MiXCR. The data contain 20,000 or so distinct CDR3 sequences, approximately 80% of them singletons.

This TCR came from a woman in her twenties or thirties with primary liver carcinoma and hepatitis B virus infection. The V call is TRBV7-9, the J call TRBJ2-1; 10 bases agree with TRBD2. Material: liver tumor tissue from sampling region 2. Specified subset: tumor region T2, inferior pole. Here the CDR3 reads CASNSGTSESTREQFF. The CDR3 DNA is TGTGCCAGCAACTCAGGGACTAGCGAGTCTACGCGGGAGCAGTTCTTC.